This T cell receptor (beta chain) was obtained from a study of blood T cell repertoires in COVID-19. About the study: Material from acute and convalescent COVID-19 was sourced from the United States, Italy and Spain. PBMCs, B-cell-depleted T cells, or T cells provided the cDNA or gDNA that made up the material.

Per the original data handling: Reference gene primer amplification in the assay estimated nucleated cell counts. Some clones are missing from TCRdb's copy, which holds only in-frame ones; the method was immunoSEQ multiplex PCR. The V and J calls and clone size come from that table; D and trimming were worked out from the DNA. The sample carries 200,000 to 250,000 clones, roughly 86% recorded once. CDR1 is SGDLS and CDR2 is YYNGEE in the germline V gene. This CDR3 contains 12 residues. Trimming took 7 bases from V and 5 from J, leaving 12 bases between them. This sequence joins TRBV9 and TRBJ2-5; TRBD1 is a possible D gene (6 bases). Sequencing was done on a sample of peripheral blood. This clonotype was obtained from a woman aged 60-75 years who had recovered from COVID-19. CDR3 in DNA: TGTGCCAGCGGACAGTGGGAGGAGACCCAGTACTTC. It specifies CASGQWEETQYF.